This T cell receptor (beta chain) was identified during a study of blood T cell repertoires in COVID-19. Original processing notes: Reference gene primers were amplified, and this amplification served to estimate nucleated cell counts. Assay used: immunoSEQ multiplex PCR; TCRdb lists only in-frame clones, some missing. That table is the source of V, J and clone size, and D and trimming were worked out from the DNA. The sample shows 27,000 or so clones, roughly 89% of them seen only once. The CDR3 is made up of 12 amino acids. V lost 3 bases to trimming and J lost 1 base, with 3 bases between them. Germline CDR1 is KGHSH and CDR2 is LQKENI.

V gene TRBV18 combines with J gene TRBJ2-5; D uncertain. The TCR comes from a human donor in a cohort sampled during active COVID-19. Sequenced sample: peripheral blood. CDR3 amino acids: CASSPIQETQYF. The CDR3 region has the DNA TGTGCCAGCTCACCCATCCAAGAGACCCAGTACTTC. The entire variable domain, with the rest obtained from reference TRBV18 and TRBJ2-5, is as follows: NAGVMQNPRHLVRRRGQEARLRCSPMKGHSHVYWYRQLPEEGLKFMVYLQKENIIDESGMPKERFSAEFPKEGPSILRIQQVVRGDSAAYFCASSPIQETQYFGPGTRLLVL.